A selection of T cell receptor beta chains follows, all from one sample in a study of Ad26.COV2.S vaccination and SARS-CoV-2 variants. Assay used: immunoSEQ multiplex PCR; TCRdb lists only in-frame clones, some missing. The data show approximately 400,000 clones, with around 82% seen just once and about 7.4% held by the top ten. The sample consisted of peripheral blood, taken in a trial of Ad26.COV2.S vaccine versus placebo. The receptors were gathered from a person between 18 and 65 years old who received the Ad26.COV2.S COVID-19 vaccine or a placebo. Both conserved end residues are part of each CDR3. The D gene is left open where the match is weak. Part of the rows lack a size; the others show once, few, many or a class for expanded clones.

clone_size d_call j_call v_call cdr3_nt cdr3_aa
- TRBD2 TRBJ2-5 TRBV18 TGTGCCAGCTCACTCGGACTAGCGGATCAAGAGACCCAGTACTTC CASSLGLADQETQYF
- - TRBJ1-3 TRBV6-5 TGTGCCAGCAGTTTGGAGTTTACTGGAAACACCATATATTTT CASSLEFTGNTIYF
few TRBD1 TRBJ1-1 TRBV7-9 TGTGCCAGCAGCTCAAGGACAGGGTTGGACACTGAAGCTTTCTTT CASSSRTGLDTEAFF
- - TRBJ2-5 TRBV3-1/TRBV3-2 TGTGCCAGCAGCCAAGACCAAGAGACCCAGTACTTC CASSQDQETQYF
- - TRBJ2-7 TRBV29-1 TGCAGCGTCGTTGACAACGACGCCTACGAGCAGTACTTC CSVVDNDAYEQYF
- - TRBJ2-1 TRBV19 TGTGCCAGTAGTTTCCCCGGCAATGAGCAGTTCTTC CASSFPGNEQFF
- - TRBJ1-1 TRBV3-1/TRBV3-2 TGTGCCAGCAGCCAAGATTGGGGAACTTTGAACACTGAAGCTTTCTTT CASSQDWGTLNTEAFF
- - TRBJ2-7 TRBV19 TGTGCCAGTAGTATAGGAGGGTATCCCTACGAGCAGTACTTC CASSIGGYPYEQYF
- - TRBJ2-2 TRBV5-5 TGTGCCAGCAGCTTGGAGGGAGGATGGGGGACCGGGGAGCTGTTTTTT CASSLEGGWGTGELFF
once - TRBJ1-5 TRBV18 TGTGCCAGCTCACCACAGGGAAGCAATCAGCCCCAGCATTTT CASSPQGSNQPQHF
- TRBD1 TRBJ1-1 TRBV5-6 TGTGCCAGCAGCCGTCGGGAAGACAGGGCCCTAGGGAACACTGAAGCTTTCTTT CASSRREDRALGNTEAFF
- - TRBJ1-2 TRBV10-3 TGTGCCATCAGTTACACGGACGCGGATGGCTACACCTTC CAISYTDADGYTF
- - TRBJ1-1 TRBV5-1 TGCGCCAGCAGCTTAAGCTCCATGAACACTGAAGCTTTCTTT CASSLSSMNTEAFF
- - TRBJ2-1 TRBV6-2/TRBV6-3 TGTGCCAGCAGTTACTGGCTGCATGAGCAGTTCTTC CASSYWLHEQFF
once - TRBJ1-5 TRBV10-3 TGTGCCATCAACAACCAGGGGATTAATAGCAATCAGCCCCAGCATTTT CAINNQGINSNQPQHF
- - TRBJ2-3 TRBV5-1 TGCGCCAGCAGCCTTACAGGGACATGGAGACGCACAGATACGCAGTATTTT CASSLTGTWRRTDTQYF
- TRBD1 TRBJ1-3 TRBV6-5 TGTGCCAGCATTCTGACAGGGGTTCGAAACACCATATATTTT CASILTGVRNTIYF
- TRBD1 TRBJ1-2 TRBV5-1 TGCGCCAGCAGCTTTACAAGGACAGGGGATGGCTACACCTTC CASSFTRTGDGYTF
- - TRBJ2-7 TRBV18 TGTGCCAGCTCAGGGTCGAGGGATAACGAGCAGTACTTC CASSGSRDNEQYF
few TRBD1 TRBJ2-7 TRBV5-1 TGCGCCAGCAGCTTACAGGGGGTTGGTGTCGAGCAGTACTTC CASSLQGVGVEQYF
once TRBD2 TRBJ2-7 TRBV9 TGTGCCAGCAGCGTAACTAGCGAAGGCGAGCAGTACTTC CASSVTSEGEQYF
once - TRBJ1-2 TRBV14 TGTGCCAGCAGCCAGACTAGAAATGATGGCTACACCTTC CASSQTRNDGYTF
- - TRBJ1-4 TRBV6-5 TGTGCCAGCAGTTCCGGACAGTTTGCGGCTAATGAAAAACTGTTTTTT CASSSGQFAANEKLFF
- - TRBJ1-4 TRBV5-7 TGTGCCAGCAGCTTGCAGGGAAATGAAAAACTGTTTTTT CASSLQGNEKLFF
- - TRBJ1-5 TRBV27 TGTGCCAGCCGACAGGCCTTGGGGAATCAGCCCCAGCATTTT CASRQALGNQPQHF
- - TRBJ1-5 TRBV7-2 TGTGCCAGCAGCCCTATTTCTCAGCCCCAGCATTTT CASSPISQPQHF
- TRBD2 TRBJ2-1 TRBV19 TGTGCCACTACCCGTCTCGGGGGCCTAGCGGGAGCGAATGAGCAGTTCTTC CATTRLGGLAGANEQFF
- - TRBJ1-1 TRBV5-1 TGCGCCAGCAGCTGGGCGGACCGAAGGGGGACTGAAGCTTTCTTT CASSWADRRGTEAFF
- - TRBJ1-1 TRBV5-1 TGCGCCAGCAGCCCCGAGAGCCAGAACACTGAAGCTTTCTTT CASSPESQNTEAFF
- TRBD1 TRBJ2-5 TRBV7-9 TGTGCCAGCAGCTCCTGGACAGGGCAGGAGACCCAGTACTTC CASSSWTGQETQYF
- TRBD2 TRBJ2-1 TRBV19 TGTGCCAGTAGCGACGGGCGGGGGTCCTCGAGCTCCTACAATGAGCAGTTCTTC CASSDGRGSSSSYNEQFF
- - TRBJ2-7 TRBV3-1/TRBV3-2 TGTGCCAGCAGCCAAGTTAACGAGCAGTACTTC CASSQVNEQYF
- TRBD2 TRBJ2-1 TRBV27 TGTGCCAGCAGTTCACGCTTCAGCGGGGGGAATGAGCAGTTCTTC CASSSRFSGGNEQFF
- - TRBJ2-7 TRBV5-4 TGTGCCAGCAGCTTGAATCCCTCCATGGGCTACGAGCAGTACTTC CASSLNPSMGYEQYF
once - TRBJ1-1 TRBV20-1 TGCAGTGCTAGTAAAACAGCAGACTATACTGAAGCTTTCTTT CSASKTADYTEAFF